One and the same sample provided the 7 T cell receptor beta chains below, sequenced in a study of T cells after yellow fever vaccination. TCRdb passed the 5' RACE reads through MiXCR, listing each CDR3 protein once. There are about 400,000 distinct CDR3 sequences in the sample; roughly 12% occur only once, and roughly 18% lies in the top ten. The input for sequencing was PBMCs, taken on the day of the first yellow fever vaccination. These receptors were obtained from a man aged 18 to 29 who received the YFV17D yellow fever vaccine.

The genes are TRBV5-1 and TRBJ1-1; 11 nucleotides align to TRBD1. V dropped 7 bases and J dropped 6; count of bases not matched to a gene: 5. Germline loops: CDR1 SGHRS, CDR2 YFSETQ. The CDR3 runs to 13 residues. DNA for the CDR3: TGCGCCAGCCGGACAGGGGGCGTTTCTGAAGCTTTCTTT. Its protein is CASRTGGVSEAFF. The variable domain in full, with the rest retrieved from reference TRBV5-1 and TRBJ1-1, is KAGVTQTPRYLIKTRGQQVTLSCSPISGHRSVSWYQQTPGQGLQFLFEYFSETQRNKGNFPGRFSGRQFSNSRSEMNVSTLELGDSALYLCASRTGGVSEAFFGQGTRLTVV.

CDR3 loop: CASSLEKVYYEQYF. The CDR3 bases are TGCGCCAGCAGCTTGGAAAAGGTTTACTACGAGCAGTACTTC. J is TRBJ2-7 and V is TRBV5-1, with D hard to call. The V and J ends lost 0 bases and 3 bases respectively, with 10 bases between them. This CDR3 is built from 14 residues. Germline loops: CDR1 SGHRS, CDR2 YFSETQ.

The chain has TRBV7-2 and TRBJ2-7; D call uncertain. There are 14 residues in the CDR3. V lost 1 base and J lost 5, with 12 bases in between. Germline CDR1 SGHTA, CDR2 FQGNSA. Written as DNA, the CDR3 is TGTGCCAGCAGCTTAGGTTTAACTTTCCACGAGCAGTACTTC. It specifies CASSLGLTFHEQYF.

The chain uses TRBV4-2 and TRBJ2-1, with D unclear. Germline V gene data show CDR1 as LGHNA and CDR2 as YNFKEQ. The ends were cut back, 0 bases at V and 8 bases at J, with 20 bases in the middle. The CDR3 has 17 amino acids. The CDR3 DNA follows: TGTGCCAGCAGCCAAGACCGGACCTCTACCCCGCGCGATGAGCAGTTCTTC. This codes for CASSQDRTSTPRDEQFF.

The chain couples TRBV6-2 or TRBV6-3 to TRBJ2-3; the D gene is possibly TRBD2 (7 bases). CDR1 is MNHEY, CDR2 SVGEGT, per germline. The CDR3 spans 12 residues. V was cut by 7 bases and J by 8 bases, with 13 bases left in between. The chain's CDR3 is CASTQGGGTQYF. CDR3 bases: TGTGCCAGCACCCAGGGAGGGGGTACGCAGTATTTT.

DNA for the CDR3: TGTGCCAGCAGTTTATGGGCTAGCGGGGAGACTAGCACAGATACGCAGTATTTT. Amino acid sequence: CASSLWASGETSTDTQYF. This chain connects TRBV28 to TRBJ2-3; 9 bases match TRBD2. The CDR3 contains 18 residues. Germline V gene sequence: CDR1 MDHEN, CDR2 SYDVKM. Trimming cost V 0 bases and J 0 bases; bases outside gene matches: 7.

The table lists this clonotype with a few counts. The genes are TRBV7-2 and TRBJ2-1; 9 bases line up with TRBD1. Looked up from germline, CDR1 is SGHTA and CDR2 is FQGNSA. This CDR3 has 14 amino acids. V lost 5 bases, J lost 14 bases, and 13 bases stayed unmatched. CDR3 sequence (DNA): TGTGCCAGCAGCATAATAGGACAGGGGAGGAGAAAGTTCTTC. Its translation is CASSIIGQGRRKFF.